This TCR beta chain appears in the sequencing data of a study of cytomegalovirus exposure and HLA in healthy donors. Notes on this clone: Its specificity is not known.

As for the donors, each was a healthy bone marrow donor. PCR used 60 Vbeta primers and 13 Jbeta primers. The assay was immunoSEQ multiplex PCR, and TCRdb's table has in-frame clones only and misses some. The profile shows 150,000 to 200,000 clones, about 13% of them singletons. The CDR3 has 15 amino acids. Germline V gives CDR1 SGHDT, CDR2 YYEEEE. V lost 0 bases and J 5 bases, leaving 15 bases between the germline ends. Whole-study findings and limits: Most of the TCR beta V segments (in an earlier analysis) were productive either about 87% or about 30% of the time.

The TCR comes from a man aged 50-60 years in good health and CMV-seropositive. Sequencing was carried out using PBMCs. The genes are TRBV5-6 and TRBJ2-7, with a possible D match to TRBD2 (7 bases). The CDR3 loop is CASSLAGPRGHEQYF. The CDR3 coding sequence is TGTGCCAGCAGCTTGGCAGGTCCGCGGGGGCACGAGCAGTACTTC.